This TCR beta chain was observed in a study of human T cells and chemical hapten exposure. About the research overall: Patches with 0.01% DPC went on the upper back, and the tests were read at 6 days. Broader study findings: There were significantly more large CDR3 similarity clusters among expanded TCRs than among controls.

TCRdb passed the RACE reads through MiXCR, listing each CDR3 protein once. The sample lists roughly 100,000 distinct CDR3 sequences, less than 15% seen once, with around 1.6% in the top ten. Time point defined: pre-sensitization, week 0. Treatment defined: therapeutic diphenylcyclopropenone sensitization with weekly scalp DPC. Patients had alopecia, were aged 18 to 70, and were not pregnant. This clonotype was counted a few times. Antigen specificity is unknown. This TCR was recovered from a woman between 50 and 59 years old with alopecia areata. Some clones in this sample may be carry-over from other donors' samples. Sequences were derived from whole blood, sampled in connection with sensitization to the hapten diphenylcyclopropenone (DPC).

This CDR3 is CASSYKGSNQPQHF. The CDR3 DNA reads as TGTGCCAGCAGTTACAAGGGTAGCAATCAGCCCCAGCATTTT. The chain employs TRBV6-5 and TRBJ1-5; D call uncertain. Germline loops: CDR1 MNHEY, CDR2 SVGAGI. The V end lost 2 bases, the J end lost 0 bases, and 5 bases lay between the germline ends. The CDR3 length is 14 residues.